This passage covers 12 T cell receptor beta chains from one sample sequenced in a study of identical twins. TCRdb re-called the 5' RACE reads through MiXCR, storing one row per CDR3 protein. The table records about 700,000 distinct CDR3 sequences, 8.6% of them present only once. The same data also went into a second study, on yellow fever vaccine responses in identical twins.

What was sequenced was PBMCs. These receptors came from a young woman in good health.

The rearrangement uses TRBV5-1 and TRBJ2-1, with TRBD2 matching 7 bases. Germline assignment: CDR1 SGHRS and CDR2 YFSETQ. The CDR3 runs 14 residues. V was pared by 4 bases and J by 5 bases, with 6 bases of the junction left unmatched. The CDR3, as DNA: TGCGCCAGCAGCGATGGACTAGGGGACAATGAGCAGTTCTTC. Its translation is CASSDGLGDNEQFF.

This clonotype has more than one count but fewer than ten. This sequence joins TRBV6-2 or TRBV6-3 and TRBJ2-1; D not certain. The CDR3 has 12 amino acids. Between the trimmed V and J ends, which lost 0 bases and 10 bases, there was a span of 7 bases. Germline CDR1 reads MNHEY; CDR2 reads SVGEGT. The CDR3 protein is CASSYSRREQFF. CDR3 nucleotide sequence: TGTGCCAGCAGTTACTCGAGAAGAGAGCAGTTCTTC.

This chain links TRBV10-3 with TRBJ2-1; 11 bases are shared with TRBD2. Germline V gene lookup returns CDR1 ENHRY and CDR2 SYGVKD. CDR3 length: 16 amino acids. The junction had 5 bases not matched to a gene; V was cut back by 0 bases and J by 7 bases. CDR3 DNA: TGTGCCATCAGTGAGTCGGGACTAGCGGACGGTAATGAGCAGTTCTTC. This codes for CAISESGLADGNEQFF.

The chain links TRBV4-1 to TRBJ2-5; no firm D call. CDR3 length: 12 amino acids. The V gene lost 4 bases and the J gene lost 10 bases, with 13 bases spanning the gap. CDR1 MGHRA and CDR2 YSYEKL come from the germline V gene. CDR3 amino acids: CASSPGSAVQYF. The CDR3 coding sequence is TGCGCCAGCAGCCCAGGCTCCGCTGTCCAGTACTTC.

The V gene is TRBV7-2, the J gene TRBJ2-7, with a possible D match to TRBD2 (5 bases). Trimming cost V 5 bases and J 0 bases, with 11 bases left between them. Germline V gene sequence: CDR1 SGHTA, CDR2 FQGNSA. This CDR3 is 14 amino acids long. CDR3 in amino acids: CASSTDLYSYEQYF. CDR3 coding DNA: TGTGCCAGCAGCACGGACTTGTACTCCTACGAGCAGTACTTC.

The table lists this clonotype with a few counts. V is TRBV4-1 and J is TRBJ2-1, with 8 bases fitting TRBD2. This CDR3 has 13 amino acids. Germline V gene data show CDR1 as MGHRA and CDR2 as YSYEKL. V gave up 5 bases and J gave up 7 bases; unmatched junction bases: 4. The DNA of the CDR3 is TGCGCCAGCAGCTGGGGGACTAGTAATGAGCAGTTCTTC. Residues: CASSWGTSNEQFF.

This clonotype was counted ten times or more. The chain links TRBV4-3 to TRBJ2-2; D is ambiguous. CDR1 is LGHNA, CDR2 YSLEER, per germline. V was shortened by 0 bases and J by 1 base, with 6 bases between the two germline ends. The CDR3 has 15 residues. The CDR3 sequence: CASSQDKGNTGELFF. The CDR3, as DNA: TGCGCCAGCAGCCAAGATAAAGGGAACACCGGGGAGCTGTTTTTT.

V is TRBV27 and J is TRBJ1-6; 7 bases line up with TRBD1. CDR1 is MNHEY, CDR2 SMNVEV, per germline (reference sequence). After removal of 5 bases from V and 7 bases from J, the junction contained 5 bases not matched to a gene. The CDR3 consists of 14 residues. The CDR3 DNA is TGTGCCAGCAGTATACAGGGGACGAATTCACCCCTCCACTTT. It is translated as CASSIQGTNSPLHF.

The J gene is TRBJ2-1, the V gene TRBV4-3; 8 bases align to TRBD2. Germline CDR1 is LGHNA and CDR2 is YSLEER. With V trimmed by 4 bases and J by 6 bases, 11 bases remained unmatched. The CDR3 length is 16 residues. The CDR3 coding sequence is TGCGCCAGCAGCCTGGATGCGGGGGGCGGGTTCAATGAGCAGTTCTTC. Translated, it gives CASSLDAGGGFNEQFF.

This clonotype was seen more than once but under ten times. This chain joins TRBV4-3 and TRBJ2-7; D may be TRBD2 (6 bases). The CDR3 has 15 residues. V lost 2 bases and J lost 3, with 14 bases in between. CDR1 and CDR2 (germline): LGHNA, YSLEER. CDR3 loop: CASSQYAGTDYEQYF. CDR3 sequence (DNA): TGCGCCAGCAGCCAATATGCCGGGACTGACTACGAGCAGTACTTC.

In its sample, this clonotype was seen a few times. The V call is TRBV5-1, the J call TRBJ2-3; 14 bases map to TRBD2. Germline V gene data show CDR1 as SGHRS and CDR2 as YFSETQ. This CDR3 has 15 residues. Germline trimming cut 4 bases from V and 10 bases from J; bases unmatched to any gene: 8. CDR3 sequence reads: CASSPGLAGGMAQYF. CDR3 bases: TGCGCCAGCAGCCCTGGACTAGCGGGGGGAATGGCGCAGTATTTT.

This chain uses TRBV7-3 with TRBJ2-3; TRBD1 or TRBD2 may be the D gene (6 bases each). Germline V gene lookup returns CDR1 SGHTA and CDR2 FQGTGA. Between the trimmed V and J ends, which lost 3 bases and 4 bases, there was a span of 11 bases. The CDR3 loop spans 14 amino acids. CDR3 sequence (DNA): TGTGCCAGCAGCTTGATGGGGGGCCCAGATACGCAGTATTTT. Translation: CASSLMGGPDTQYF.